This T cell receptor beta chain is drawn from a study of blood T cell repertoires in COVID-19. Study context: Acute and convalescent COVID-19 samples came from the United States, Italy and Spain. The cDNA or gDNA used as material had been derived from T cells, B-cell-depleted T cells, or PBMCs.

Followed over time, Seattle patients had been enrolled while infection was active. In the study's own analysis: Estimates of nucleated cell counts were drawn from the amplification of reference gene primers. Measured with immunoSEQ multiplex PCR; TCRdb has only the in-frame clones, and not every one. That table supplies the V and J calls and clone size; D and trimming were determined from the DNA. The sample lists some 170,000 clones, more than 80% occurring once. Trimming removed 4 bases at V and 0 bases at J, with 9 bases between. The CDR3 extends over 14 amino acids. Germline V gives CDR1 LGHDT, CDR2 YNNKEL (reference sequence).

The clonotype was recovered from a woman aged 55-70 years with COVID-19, enrolled during active disease. Sequenced material: peripheral blood. The chain carries TRBV3-1 (or the pseudogene TRBV3-2) and TRBJ1-1, with D maybe TRBD1 (6 bases). The CDR3 reads CASSRDILNTEAFF. The CDR3 nucleotides read TGTGCCAGCAGCCGGGACATCCTGAACACTGAAGCTTTCTTT.